This T cell receptor beta chain came from a study of blood T cell repertoires in COVID-19 (dated by TCRdb to 2019 to 2021). Regarding the research as a whole: The collaborator samples originated in the United States, Italy and Spain and spanned the acute and convalescent phases of COVID-19. Sample metadata almost always included a de-identified subject ID, COVID-19 status, age in years and sex. The samples were drawn from two sources: the first 160 participants of the ongoing ImmuneRACE study, and 1,000 to 1,500 subjects contributed by 6 global collaborators. Deeply sampled blood TCRbeta repertoires from subjects exposed to, actively infected with, or recovered from COVID-19 were included in the dataset. The prospective study material was composed of cDNA or gDNA derived from T cells, B-cell-depleted T cells, or PBMCs. The repertoires were released in a freely available public database intended as a resource for research on the immune response to SARS-CoV-2. Where available, HLA class I and class II types were taken from metadata supplied by the sample provider and were not determined by assay-based typing.

Participants in the prospective study were aged about 18 to 95 years, lived in under 30 United States geographic areas, and enrolled through a virtual design. Cohort assignment in the prospective study relied on participant-reported clinical history from a screening survey and a study questionnaire. ImmuneRACE Cohort 3 recovered participants were defined by two consecutive negative NP/OP PCR tests, healthcare professional clearance, or symptom resolution. In the prospective study, whole blood, serum and a nasopharyngeal or oropharyngeal swab were collected from each participant by mobile phlebotomists. Additional blood draws and questionnaires over an approximately two-month period could optionally be provided by prospective study participants. Prospective study blood samples were shipped either frozen or at room temperature before DNA extraction. Here is what the overall study found, with its caveats: Clinical and demographic metadata were provided uncurated, with the amount varying by source and participant.

Points on this clone: Its antigen target is currently unknown. No much larger clonotype is one base removed from it; base qualities were not supplied.

TCRbeta CDR3 regions were amplified from genomic DNA using the immunoSEQ Assay, a bias-controlled multiplex PCR. As for the original processing: Nucleated cell counts per sample were estimated from amplification of reference gene primers within the assay. To quantify the absolute abundance of each unique TCRbeta CDR3 rearrangement, sequence reads were collapsed and filtered. Productive Simpson clonality was computed per sample as the square root of Simpson's diversity index over productive rearrangements. TCRdb retrieved this table from immuneACCESS and kept in-frame rearrangements only. Not all clones are present; in checked studies, unresolved V genes account for under half, and no reason is known for the remainder. V and J calls and clone size are as listed in that table; D and trimming were resolved from the DNA. This sample holds about 440,000 clones; roughly 91% were observed only once. Together, the top ten hold more than 0.55% of the sample.

V and J are truncated by 2 bases and 0 bases respectively, leaving an intervening sequence of 2 bases. The CDR3 covers 13 residues, taking in both the cysteine and the phenylalanine. Only the CDR3 DNA is retained, 39 bases long and in frame from the first base. Looking up the germline V gene (reference sequence) yields CDR1 LNHDA and CDR2 SQIVND. Sequencing was performed on PBMCs or T cells enriched from blood (not recorded which). In this chain, TRBV19 is recombined with TRBJ1-3; no D gene is confidently identified. The sequence derives from a man aged 18 to 35 who had recovered from COVID-19. The DNA sequence is given as TGTGCCAGTAGTATACGCTCTGGAAACACCATATATTTT. Its product reads: CASSIRSGNTIYF.